A few counts support the clone carrying this TCR beta chain. Its antigen remains unknown. Other nucleotide sequences in the sample specify the same CDR3. This sample was taken from a study of beta chain features in type 1 diabetes. Investigators reverse transcribed all isolated RNA, so they sequenced expressed TCRB transcripts. TCRdb's table, derived via immunoSEQ multiplex PCR, lists solely in-frame clones and lacks some. The sample shows about 660,000 clones, around 15% of them seen only once. One heparinised draw, averaging roughly 110 mL, was taken per donor. Per the germline V gene, CDR1 is SGHTA and CDR2 is FQGNSA. The CDR3 extends over 12 amino acids. V shed 3 bases and J shed 4 bases, with 7 bases lying between them. Study-level findings and limits: A potential influence of HLA type upon TCRB rearrangement remained unresolved herein. When Type 1 diabetes patients were examined, their TCRB CDR3s proved moderately but significantly shorter in all four CD4+ subsets.

This chain joins TRBV7-2 and TRBJ2-7, with a tentative D call TRBD1 (5 bases). The specimen sequenced was naive CD4+ T cells from blood. The receptor comes from a man aged 18 to 35 with type 1 diabetes. The CDR3 region has the DNA TGTGCCAGCAGCTTGACAGTATACGAGCAGTACTTC. Protein product: CASSLTVYEQYF.